This T cell receptor beta chain was identified in a study of T cell responses to AZD1222 COVID-19 vaccine. Study-level results: Dominant at 160-218 and 743-854, vaccine-associated CD4 TCRs also spanned spike. Among the donors, most were white British and more were female, and clonal diversity was possibly underestimated. Nearly half of unique spike-specific TCRs reportedly avoided B.1.351 and B.1.1.7 mutated regions.

V shed 1 base and J shed 2 bases, with 6 bases lying between them. CDR1 is KGHSH, CDR2 LQKENI, per germline. The CDR3 totals 13 residues. Produced via immunoSEQ multiplex PCR; TCRdb's table is partial and in-frame only. Among over 45,000 clones listed, around 90% were seen once. About this clone itself: The target antigen is unknown.

The sequenced sample was peripheral blood, obtained 28 days after the second AZD1222 dose. The chain joins TRBV18 to TRBJ2-7, with D unresolved. The TCR comes from an adult who received the AZD1222 COVID-19 vaccine. CDR3: CASSPRFTYEQYF. The CDR3 DNA reads TGTGCCAGCTCACCACGTTTTACCTACGAGCAGTACTTC.